The rows below give T cell receptor beta chains drawn from one sample of a study of T cells in Graves' hyperthyroidism and ophthalmopathy. TCRdb passed the multiplex PCR reads through MiXCR, listing each CDR3 protein once. The sample has more than 300,000 distinct CDR3 sequences; about a sixth are singletons. The sequenced sample was blood. The receptors come from a woman aged 30 to 39 with Graves' hyperthyroidism that later progressed to Graves' ophthalmopathy. CDR3s leave out the opening cysteine and the closing phenylalanine or tryptophan. Fields, in order: CDR3 protein, J gene, CDR3 length, V gene.

CDR3 protein: ASSQPGQLQETQY; J gene: TRBJ2-5; CDR3 length: 13; V gene: TRBV3-1
CDR3 protein: ASSLGLRDRDYGYT; J gene: TRBJ1-2; CDR3 length: 14; V gene: TRBV5-1
CDR3 protein: ASSNVGGANVRT; J gene: TRBJ2-6; CDR3 length: 12; V gene: TRBV14
CDR3 protein: ASSLAWGNEQF; J gene: TRBJ2-1; CDR3 length: 11; V gene: TRBV5-1
CDR3 protein: ASSEHTGRSGYT; J gene: TRBJ1-2; CDR3 length: 12; V gene: TRBV6-1
CDR3 protein: ASSHGGFRNSNQPQH; J gene: TRBJ1-5; CDR3 length: 15; V gene: TRBV7-8
CDR3 protein: AISESTSGSTDTQY; J gene: TRBJ2-3; CDR3 length: 14; V gene: TRBV10-3
CDR3 protein: ASSRQGPHYEQY; J gene: TRBJ2-7; CDR3 length: 12; V gene: TRBV27
CDR3 protein: ASSLVGLLLNTEAF; J gene: TRBJ1-1; CDR3 length: 14; V gene: TRBV7-9
CDR3 protein: ATSSHSGLNYGYT; J gene: TRBJ1-2; CDR3 length: 13; V gene: TRBV24-1
CDR3 protein: ASSPQTRDEAF; J gene: TRBJ1-1; CDR3 length: 11; V gene: TRBV19
CDR3 protein: ASSVDFWGVQETQY; J gene: TRBJ2-5; CDR3 length: 14; V gene: TRBV9
CDR3 protein: ASSFRQGIRTEAF; J gene: TRBJ1-1; CDR3 length: 13; V gene: TRBV4-1
CDR3 protein: ASTVVGGPRDYGYT; J gene: TRBJ1-2; CDR3 length: 14; V gene: TRBV6-1
CDR3 protein: ASSFGGGAGEQY; J gene: TRBJ2-7; CDR3 length: 12; V gene: TRBV13
CDR3 protein: ASSLESTGATGELF; J gene: TRBJ2-2; CDR3 length: 14; V gene: TRBV7-6
CDR3 protein: ASSFRSTFTGELF; J gene: TRBJ2-2; CDR3 length: 13; V gene: TRBV27
CDR3 protein: ASGSPFIPSTNKPGSCF; J gene: TRBJ2-2; CDR3 length: 17; V gene: TRBV28
CDR3 protein: AISEGQGGEQF; J gene: TRBJ2-1; CDR3 length: 11; V gene: TRBV10-3
CDR3 protein: SARDKLAGVEQY; J gene: TRBJ2-7; CDR3 length: 12; V gene: TRBV20-1
CDR3 protein: ASSQESVEQF; J gene: TRBJ2-1; CDR3 length: 10; V gene: TRBV4-1
CDR3 protein: ASSLDVLGLGELF; J gene: TRBJ2-2; CDR3 length: 13; V gene: TRBV5-1
CDR3 protein: ASRTTSGGKYEQY; J gene: TRBJ2-7; CDR3 length: 13; V gene: TRBV28
CDR3 protein: ASSTEQSKAF; J gene: TRBJ1-1; CDR3 length: 10; V gene: TRBV5-4
CDR3 protein: ASSRTETYNEQF; J gene: TRBJ2-1; CDR3 length: 12; V gene: TRBV7-9
CDR3 protein: SAIFQNTGELF; J gene: TRBJ2-2; CDR3 length: 11; V gene: TRBV20-1
CDR3 protein: ASSSHYSTDTQY; J gene: TRBJ2-3; CDR3 length: 12; V gene: TRBV6-1
CDR3 protein: ASSKAQGVTLRTPLH; J gene: TRBJ1-6; CDR3 length: 15; V gene: TRBV6-1
CDR3 protein: ASSLDSNRNEQF; J gene: TRBJ2-1; CDR3 length: 12; V gene: TRBV11-2
CDR3 protein: SVELARATSSYNEQF; J gene: TRBJ2-1; CDR3 length: 15; V gene: TRBV29-1
CDR3 protein: ASSFGSLAGVSEQF; J gene: TRBJ2-1; CDR3 length: 14; V gene: TRBV12-3/TRBV12-4
CDR3 protein: ASSLSYRGYDSQY; J gene: TRBJ2-7; CDR3 length: 13; V gene: TRBV27
CDR3 protein: ATSRELMNEQF; J gene: TRBJ2-1; CDR3 length: 11; V gene: TRBV15
CDR3 protein: ASSFTRDSYEQY; J gene: TRBJ2-7; CDR3 length: 12; V gene: TRBV7-8
CDR3 protein: VSSPTGGGETQY; J gene: TRBJ2-5; CDR3 length: 12; V gene: TRBV7-6
CDR3 protein: ASSLDLYEQY; J gene: TRBJ2-7; CDR3 length: 10; V gene: TRBV7-9